The rows below give T cell receptor beta chains drawn from one sample of a study of human T cells and chemical hapten exposure. TCRdb reprocessed the RACE reads via MiXCR and lists one record per CDR3 protein. The sample has 250,000 or so distinct CDR3 sequences; about 7.7% are singletons. This specimen consisted of whole blood, obtained in connection with sensitization to the hapten diphenylcyclopropenone (DPC). The receptor set was obtained from a man in his late teens or twenties with alopecia areata. Some clones in this sample may be carry-over from other donors' samples. The CDR3 runs from the conserved cysteine through the conserved F or W. Each record gives: V gene, J gene, clone size, D gene, CDR3 length, CDR3 protein, CDR3 DNA. A D gene is named only where the DNA matches it firmly. Not all rows give a size; the values are once, few, many and, for expanded clones, a class.

>TRBV4-3|TRBJ2-2|few|.|16
CASSQDPGANTGELFF
TGCGCCAGCAGCCAAGATCCGGGGGCGAACACCGGGGAGCTGTTTTTT
>TRBV7-8|TRBJ1-6|many|.|15
CASSLSGENGSPLHF
TGTGCCAGCAGCTTATCTGGGGAGAACGGTTCACCCCTCCACTTT
>TRBV20-1|TRBJ1-2|many|TRBD1|12
CSAPGQSYGYTF
TGCAGTGCTCCGGGACAGAGTTATGGCTACACCTTC
>TRBV7-9|TRBJ1-2|many|.|14
CASSNLDSNYGYTF
TGTGCCAGCAGCAACCTGGACAGCAACTATGGCTACACCTTC
>TRBV28|TRBJ2-7|few|.|14
CASSFTGSSYEQYF
TGTGCCAGCAGTTTTACAGGAAGCTCCTACGAGCAGTACTTC
>TRBV29-1|TRBJ2-7|many|.|12
CSVQGRAYEQYF
TGCAGCGTTCAAGGTAGAGCCTACGAGCAGTACTTC
>TRBV4-1|TRBJ1-1|few|.|16
CASSQDRYRMNTEAFF
TGCGCCAGCAGCCAAGATAGGTACAGAATGAACACTGAAGCTTTCTTT
>TRBV6-5|TRBJ1-1|.|.|13
CASSYGVREGAFF
TGTGCCAGCAGTTACGGTGTCCGGGAGGGAGCTTTCTTT
>TRBV27|TRBJ1-2|.|.|14
CASMPRGYNYGYTF
TGTGCCAGCATGCCCAGAGGGTATAACTATGGCTACACCTTC
>TRBV4-3|TRBJ2-4|.|.|14
CASSQDRQGVIQYF
TGCGCCAGCAGCCAAGATCGGCAGGGTGTCATTCAGTACTTC
>TRBV4-1|TRBJ1-5|many|.|17
CASSQDLSGGSNQPQHF
TGCGCCAGCAGCCAAGATCTGTCCGGGGGTAGCAATCAGCCCCAGCATTTT
>TRBV29-1|TRBJ2-3|many|.|13
CSVEGLPTDTQYF
TGCAGCGTTGAGGGTCTCCCCACAGATACGCAGTATTTT
>TRBV4-1|TRBJ2-2|.|.|13
CASSQFLPGELFF
TGCGCCAGCAGCCAATTCCTCCCCGGGGAGCTGTTTTTT
>TRBV25-1|TRBJ2-5|.|.|13
CASSAGYAETQYF
TGTGCCAGCAGCGCCGGTTATGCGGAGACCCAGTACTTC
>TRBV20-1|TRBJ2-7|many|.|13
CSARDRVAYEQYF
TGCAGTGCTAGAGATAGGGTTGCCTACGAGCAGTACTTC
>TRBV13|TRBJ1-1|.|.|12
CASSSQGTKAFF
TGTGCCAGCAGCTCCCAGGGGACGAAAGCTTTCTTT
>TRBV28|TRBJ1-2|few|.|11
CASSFRGGYTF
TGTGCCAGCAGTTTCAGGGGTGGCTACACCTTC
>TRBV28|TRBJ2-3|.|.|14
CATWPVGPSDTQYF
TGTGCCACCTGGCCAGTGGGACCCTCAGATACGCAGTATTTT
>TRBV11-2|TRBJ2-4|.|.|15
CASSPLRGAKNIQYF
TGTGCCAGCAGCCCCTTAAGAGGAGCCAAAAACATTCAGTACTTC
>TRBV6-4|TRBJ2-3|.|.|14
CASSSSRSSDTQYF
TGTGCCAGCAGTTCTTCACGTAGCTCAGATACGCAGTATTTT
>TRBV12-3/TRBV12-4|TRBJ2-1|.|TRBD1|14
CASSLWDRVNEQFF
TGTGCCAGCAGTTTATGGGACAGGGTCAATGAGCAGTTCTTC
>TRBV4-3|TRBJ1-2|.|.|11
CASSGLYGYTF
TGCGCCAGCAGTGGACTTTATGGCTACACCTTC
>TRBV6-2/TRBV6-3|TRBJ2-1|many|TRBD1|15
CASSPGQGDYNEQFF
TGTGCCAGCAGCCCCGGACAGGGGGATTACAATGAGCAGTTCTTC
>TRBV27|TRBJ1-2|.|.|15
CASSISERGGYGYTF
TGTGCCAGCAGCATATCGGAGAGGGGGGGCTATGGCTACACCTTC
>TRBV29-1|TRBJ1-1|many|.|12
CSVRGMNTEAFF
TGCAGCGTTCGGGGCATGAACACTGAAGCTTTCTTT
>TRBV3-1|TRBJ2-5|.|TRBD2|14
CASRPSRLALTQYF
TGTGCCAGCAGACCTTCACGACTAGCATTGACCCAGTACTTC
>TRBV9|TRBJ1-1|.|.|14
CASSAQQQNTEAFF
TGTGCCAGCAGCGCCCAACAGCAGAACACTGAAGCTTTCTTT
>TRBV20-1|TRBJ1-4|few|TRBD1|14
CSAHHRDRREKLFF
TGCAGTGCCCATCACCGGGACAGACGCGAAAAACTGTTTTTT
>TRBV7-2|TRBJ2-7|many|TRBD1|17
CASSLGTGESSSYEQYF
TGTGCCAGCAGCTTAGGGACAGGAGAATCCAGCTCCTACGAGCAGTACTTC
>TRBV14|TRBJ2-7|.|TRBD2|15
CASSRTASGAYEQYF
TGTGCCAGCAGCCGAACGGCTAGCGGGGCCTACGAGCAGTACTTC
>TRBV21-1|TRBJ2-2|few|.|16
CASWDRDQLNTGELFF
TGTGCCTCTTGGGACAGGGACCAATTGAACACCGGGGAGCTGTTTTTT
>TRBV2|TRBJ1-1|.|.|14
CASSERGSRTEAFF
TGTGCCAGCAGTGAGAGGGGTTCGAGGACTGAAGCTTTCTTT
>TRBV5-1|TRBJ1-1|many|.|17
CASSLVGLLSTNTEAFF
TGCGCCAGCAGCTTGGTCGGGCTACTAAGTACGAACACTGAAGCTTTCTTT
>TRBV29-1|TRBJ1-1|.|TRBD1|14
CSGLTQGEDTEAFF
TGCAGCGGCTTGACCCAGGGGGAGGACACTGAAGCTTTCTTT
>TRBV29-1|TRBJ1-1|many|.|11
CSVEVNTEAFF
TGCAGCGTTGAGGTGAACACTGAAGCTTTCTTT
>TRBV28|TRBJ1-1|few|TRBD1|16
CASSLATGRLNTEAFF
TGTGCCAGCAGTCTCGCGACAGGGCGCTTGAACACTGAAGCTTTCTTT
>TRBV28|TRBJ1-1|.|.|11
CASRPTTEAFF
TGTGCCAGCAGGCCGACTACTGAAGCTTTCTTT
>TRBV29-1|TRBJ2-3|few|.|15
CSVPSPGGRRDTQYF
TGCAGCGTTCCCTCCCCTGGGGGACGGCGAGATACGCAGTATTTT
>TRBV4-2|TRBJ2-2|few|.|17
CASSQSESGENTGELFF
TGTGCCAGCAGCCAGTCCGAGAGCGGTGAAAACACCGGGGAGCTGTTTTTT
>TRBV5-1|TRBJ2-7|.|TRBD1|15
CASSLDGTASYEQYF
TGCGCCAGCAGCTTGGACGGGACAGCCAGCTACGAGCAGTACTTC
>TRBV5-6|TRBJ1-1|.|.|15
CASSLVGIGLTEAFF
TGTGCCAGCAGCTTGGTAGGTATTGGTCTCACTGAAGCTTTCTTT
>TRBV6-6|TRBJ1-6|few|TRBD1|15
CASSYGRTGSSPLHF
TGTGCCAGCAGTTACGGCAGGACAGGGTCCTCACCCCTCCACTTT
>TRBV10-3|TRBJ1-3|.|.|14
CAIRSRVTGNTIYF
TGTGCCATCAGGTCCAGGGTGACCGGAAACACCATATATTTT
>TRBV7-2|TRBJ2-2|many|.|15
CASSLTAGFTGELFF
TGTGCCAGCAGCTTGACGGCGGGGTTCACCGGGGAGCTGTTTTTT
>TRBV9|TRBJ1-2|.|.|14
CASSVAAGNYGYTF
TGTGCCAGCAGCGTAGCGGCAGGCAACTATGGCTACACCTTC